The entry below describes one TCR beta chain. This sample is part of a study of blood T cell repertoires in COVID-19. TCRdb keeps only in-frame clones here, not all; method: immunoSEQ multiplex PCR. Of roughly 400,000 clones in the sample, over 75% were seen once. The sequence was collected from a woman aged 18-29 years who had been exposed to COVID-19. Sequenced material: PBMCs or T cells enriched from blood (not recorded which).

The CDR3 nucleotides read TGTGCCATCAGAGAAGCAGGGGGGACTAATGAAAAACTGTTTTTT. This encodes CAIREAGGTNEKLFF. The genes are TRBV10-3 and TRBJ1-4, with 7 bases identical to TRBD1. The length of the CDR3 is 15 residues. J lost 2 bases, V lost 6 bases, and 6 bases had no gene match. Per germline, CDR1 ENHRY and CDR2 SYGVKD.